This TCR beta chain was identified during a study of breast tumors, draining lymph nodes, adjacent tissues. This clonotype has at least ten counts. Its antigen is unknown. One base away lies a much larger clone, so this may be a sequencing read error. The CDR3 ends on some other residue instead of the conserved phenylalanine or tryptophan, so this is likely a read error. Whole-study results and caveats: Data only fit, rather than demonstrated, lymph node origin of most tumor T cells. Findings are consistent with lymph node origin and intratumoral expansion of most tumor T cells. Tumor repertoires ranked between lymph nodes and nontumor tissue in diversity, with V and J gene preferences. Luminal-like breast cancer showed significantly greater tumor-nontumor repertoire similarity than basal-like breast cancer did.

From germline, CDR1 is LNHDA and CDR2 SQIVND (reference sequence). This CDR3 has 16 amino acids. The ends were cut back, 0 bases at V and 3 bases at J, with 14 bases in the middle. TCRdb analysed the multiplex PCR reads with MiXCR anew, one entry per CDR3 protein. This table holds about 19,000 distinct CDR3 sequences, roughly 43% found once. J is TRBJ2-5 and V is TRBV19, with D tentatively TRBD1 (7 bases). This TCR was recovered from a female donor with breast cancer. Some clones in this sample may be carry-over from other donors' samples. Sequenced sample: breast tumor tissue. CDR3 nucleotide sequence: TGTGCCAGTAGTATAGAATGGGGCAGGGGGGAAGAGACCCAGTACTCC. Translating it yields CASSIEWGRGEETQYS.